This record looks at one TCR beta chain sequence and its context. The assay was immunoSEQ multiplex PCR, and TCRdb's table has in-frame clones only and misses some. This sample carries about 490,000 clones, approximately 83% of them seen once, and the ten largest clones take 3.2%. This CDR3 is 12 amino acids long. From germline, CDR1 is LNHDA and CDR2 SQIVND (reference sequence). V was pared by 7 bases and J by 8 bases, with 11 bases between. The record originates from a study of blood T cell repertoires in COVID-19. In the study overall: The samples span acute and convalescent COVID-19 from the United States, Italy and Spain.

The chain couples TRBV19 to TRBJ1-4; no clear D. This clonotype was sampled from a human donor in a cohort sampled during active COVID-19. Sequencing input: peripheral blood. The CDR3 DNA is TGTGCCAGTACGGACGCGGGCGAAAAACTGTTTTTT. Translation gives CASTDAGEKLFF.